This TCR beta chain was identified during a study of cytotoxic CD8 clonotypes in ibrutinib-treated CLL. Whole-study findings and limits: Clonality increased with ibrutinib response but returned toward baseline at progression.

Generated by immunoSEQ multiplex PCR, the TCRdb table keeps only in-frame clones and is missing some. Of 250,000 or so clones in the sample, under 80% are singletons; the top ten hold 15%. This CDR3 has 12 amino acids. Germline CDR1 reads MNHNS; CDR2 reads SASEGT. V was trimmed by 8 bases and J by 4 bases, leaving 11 bases between them. A word on this clone: No antigen is known for it.

Sequencing used PBMCs, obtained after 24 months of ibrutinib treatment. This TCR derives from a human donor with chronic lymphocytic leukemia. The rearrangement links TRBV6-1 to TRBJ1-2, with a weak D call TRBD1 (6 bases). The CDR3 loop reads CASALQGYGYTF. In DNA form, the CDR3 reads TGTGCCAGCGCACTACAGGGCTATGGCTACACCTTC.